These 12 T cell receptor beta chains were all obtained from the same sample, sequenced in a study of OX40 agonist ivuxolimab in advanced cancers. Some clones are missing from TCRdb's copy, which holds only in-frame ones; the method was immunoSEQ multiplex PCR. The sample records 55,000 or so clones, about 90% being singletons. Specimen: CD4+ or CD8+ T cells sorted from blood, collected in a trial of the OX40 agonist ivuxolimab. These receptors were taken from an adult with an advanced solid tumor such as melanoma, head and neck, liver or kidney cancer.

This clone appeared once. The gene calls are TRBV11-2 and TRBJ2-7; a possible D gene is TRBD1 (5 bases). The germline CDR1 and CDR2 sequences are SGHAT and FQNNGV. The CDR3 has 14 amino acids. The V end lost 2 bases, the J end lost 5 bases, and 13 bases lay between the germline ends. The CDR3: CASSLQQALNEQYF. In nucleotides, the CDR3 is TGTGCCAGCAGCTTACAACAGGCCCTTAACGAGCAGTACTTC. Combining the CDR3 with reference TRBV11-2 and TRBJ2-7 gives the whole variable domain EAGVAQSPRYKIIEKRQSVAFWCNPISGHATLYWYQQILGQGPKLLIQFQNNGVVDDSQLPKDRFSAERLKGVDSTLKIQPAKLEDSAVYLCASSLQQALNEQYFGPGTRLTVT.

The chain is built from TRBV18 and TRBJ2-3, with TRBD2 as a possible D gene (5 bases). The CDR3 sequence is 20 residues long. Germline-derived CDR1 and CDR2 are KGHSH and LQKENI. The V end was cut by 2 bases, the J end by 1 base, with 25 bases between. The CDR3 coding sequence is TGTGCCAGCTCACCAAGCGGTCTCTTCCCCCCACGAACCGGCACAGATACGCAGTATTTT. This sequence encodes CASSPSGLFPPRTGTDTQYF.

The chain combines TRBV7-2 with TRBJ2-7; perhaps TRBD2 as D (6 bases). From germline, CDR1 is SGHTA and CDR2 FQGNSA. Trimming cost V 5 bases and J 1 base, with 12 bases left between them. The CDR3 spans 14 residues. The CDR3 nucleotides read TGTGCCAGCAGCACCCTTAGCGGATCCTACGAGCAGTACTTC. This sequence encodes CASSTLSGSYEQYF.

The V gene is TRBV18, the J gene TRBJ2-7; 8 bases line up with TRBD1. The CDR3 loop spans 16 amino acids. CDR1 and CDR2 (germline): KGHSH, LQKENI. Unmatched junction bases numbered 6, after V lost 2 bases and J lost 0 bases. CDR3 coding DNA: TGTGCCAGCTCACCATTCCCGGGACAGGCCTCCTACGAGCAGTACTTC. This translates into CASSPFPGQASYEQYF.

The chain uses TRBV4-2 and TRBJ2-3, with 7 bases lining up with TRBD2. V was clipped by 0 bases and J by 4 bases; unmatched bases: 7. CDR1 and CDR2 (germline): LGHNA, YNFKEQ. This CDR3 has 16 residues. This CDR3 is CASSQDWSAGSDTQYF. CDR3 DNA sequence: TGTGCCAGCAGCCAAGATTGGTCAGCGGGATCAGATACGCAGTATTTT.

The chain combines TRBV18 with TRBJ2-5, with 10 bases that match TRBD2. Germline CDR1 is KGHSH and CDR2 is LQKENI. V lost 3 bases and J lost 5; bases outside the gene matches: 12. CDR3 length equals 17 residues. The CDR3 coding sequence is TGTGCCAGCTCACCGCCTAGCGGGAGAACTCTTGGGGAGACCCAGTACTTC. Its protein is CASSPPSGRTLGETQYF. Drawing the rest from reference TRBV18 and TRBJ2-5, the complete variable domain is NAGVMQNPRHLVRRRGQEARLRCSPMKGHSHVYWYRQLPEEGLKFMVYLQKENIIDESGMPKERFSAEFPKEGPSILRIQQVVRGDSAAYFCASSPPSGRTLGETQYFGPGTRLLVL.

The chain joins TRBV7-2 to TRBJ2-7; 9 bases line up with TRBD2. Trimming took 4 bases from V and 6 from J; bases not matched to a gene: 10. The CDR3 has 15 amino acids. Germline V lookup: CDR1 SGHTA, CDR2 FQGNSA. CDR3 bases: TGTGCCAGCAGCTCCGGCCCTAGCGGGATCCGCGAGCAGTACTTC. This encodes CASSSGPSGIREQYF.

This chain joins TRBV2 and TRBJ1-1, with D uncertain. Trimming took 2 bases from V and 4 from J, leaving 17 bases between them. The CDR3 is 16 amino acids. Germline loops: CDR1 SNHLY, CDR2 FYNNEI. This CDR3 is CASSERSLSRSTEAFF. The CDR3 nucleotides are TGTGCCAGCAGTGAAAGGTCTCTTTCACGGTCCACTGAAGCTTTCTTT.

This clone was seen more than once but under ten times. V gene TRBV30 combines with J gene TRBJ2-1; D might be TRBD2 (5 bases). The V gene's germline CDR1 is GTSNPN and CDR2 SVGIG (reference sequence). V lost 0 bases to trimming and J lost 9 bases, with 12 bases between them. This CDR3 spans 13 amino acids. This CDR3 reads CAWSVLGLGEQFF. In DNA form, the CDR3 reads TGTGCCTGGAGTGTACTAGGGCTAGGTGAGCAGTTCTTC. Combining the CDR3 with reference TRBV30 and TRBJ2-1 gives the whole variable domain SQTIHQWPATLVQPVGSPLSLECTVEGTSNPNLYWYRQAAGRGLQLLFYSVGIGQISSEVPQNLSASRPQDRQFILSSKKLLLSDSGFYLCAWSVLGLGEQFFGPGTRLTVL.

The genes are TRBV4-1 and TRBJ2-1, with 10 positions matching TRBD2. Trimming took 2 bases from V and 5 from J; bases not matched to a gene: 6. The CDR3 is made up of 16 amino acids. From germline, CDR1 is MGHRA and CDR2 YSYEKL. The CDR3 sequence is CASSQKLAGKDNEQFF. DNA for the CDR3: TGCGCCAGCAGCCAAAAACTAGCGGGAAAGGACAATGAGCAGTTCTTC.

This sequence joins TRBV28 and TRBJ1-1, with TRBD1 matching 8 bases. This CDR3 region has 14 residues. The ends lost 2 bases at V and 10 bases at J; junction bases unmatched: 9. Germline lookup yields CDR1 MDHEN and CDR2 SYDVKM. The CDR3 reads CASSLPGTGNLAFF. CDR3 sequence (DNA): TGTGCCAGCAGTTTACCCGGGACAGGCAACCTAGCTTTCTTT.

The chain links TRBV10-1 to TRBJ1-2, with D unresolved. Per germline, CDR1 WNHNN and CDR2 SYGVQD (reference sequence). This CDR3 has 15 amino acids. Deletions cut 8 bases from V and 1 base from J, with 17 bases between. CDR3 residues: CASGSREKNNYGYTF. The CDR3 DNA follows: TGCGCCAGCGGGTCAAGGGAGAAAAATAACTATGGCTACACCTTC.